The 26 T cell receptor beta chains listed next were all sequenced from one sample in a study of blood T cell repertoires in COVID-19. Data came from immunoSEQ multiplex PCR; TCRdb stores just in-frame clones and leaves some out. The table lists around 130,000 clones, about 80% of them singletons. Sequenced sample: peripheral blood. These receptors were obtained from a woman in her 50s with acute or convalescent COVID-19.

The CDR3 loop is CASSTTGDYGYTF. Written as DNA, the CDR3 is TGTGCCAGCAGTACGACAGGCGACTATGGCTACACCTTC. The chain combines TRBV6-5 with TRBJ1-2; D is possibly TRBD1 (6 bases). The V and J ends lost 5 bases and 3 bases respectively, with 10 bases between them. This CDR3 is built from 13 residues. CDR1 is MNHEY and CDR2 is SVGAGI in the germline V gene.

The chain couples TRBV28 to TRBJ1-4, with D possibly matching TRBD1 (5 bases). This CDR3 region has 13 residues. Germline CDR1 reads MDHEN; CDR2 reads SYDVKM. The germline V and J ends were trimmed by 8 bases and 0 bases, with 7 bases remaining between them. Written as DNA, the CDR3 is TGTGCCAGCCAGACAGCAACTAATGAAAAACTGTTTTTT. It is translated as CASQTATNEKLFF.

The gene calls are TRBV7-6 and TRBJ1-1, with a possible D match to TRBD1 (5 bases). Germline lookup yields CDR1 SGHVS and CDR2 FNYEAQ. Trimming removed 5 bases at V and 6 bases at J, with 16 bases between. The length of the CDR3 is 14 residues. CDR3 sequence: CASSVSQGVAEAFF. DNA for the CDR3: TGTGCCAGCAGCGTAAGCCAGGGTGTTGCTGAAGCTTTCTTT.

CDR3 in DNA: TGCGCCAGCAGCAGCACAGGGGGAACTGGTAATTCACCCCTCCACTTT. It yields the protein CASSSTGGTGNSPLHF. The rearrangement uses TRBV5-1 and TRBJ1-6, with 8 positions matching TRBD1. V shed 4 bases and J 6 bases; nucleotides not matched to a gene: 9. The germline gives CDR1 SGHRS, CDR2 YFSETQ. This CDR3 is built from 16 residues.

This sequence joins TRBV2 and TRBJ2-3; TRBD2 matches 12 bases. V dropped 3 bases and J dropped 3; count of bases not matched to a gene: 4. The CDR3 runs to 16 residues. CDR1 is SNHLY and CDR2 is FYNNEI in the germline V gene. The CDR3, as DNA: TGTGCCAGCAGTGACCGGACTAGCGGGGTTACAGATACGCAGTATTTT. Translating gives CASSDRTSGVTDTQYF.

This chain links TRBV29-1 with TRBJ2-7; 10 positions match TRBD1. CDR3 size: 13 residues. CDR1 SQVTM and CDR2 ANQGSEA come from the germline V gene. Germline trimming cut 6 bases from V and 2 bases from J; bases unmatched to any gene: 4. As DNA, the CDR3 is TGCAGCGTGAGCGGACAGGGGGCCTACGAGCAGTACTTC. Its translation: CSVSGQGAYEQYF.

Comments on this clone: One end of the junction does not line up with germline, which may come from a read error. The chain combines TRBV5-4 with TRBJ2-1; the D gene is possibly TRBD2 (7 bases). The CDR3 length is 13 residues. In germline, CDR1 is SGHNT, CDR2 YYREEE (reference sequence). CDR3 sequence: CASSPPRGASGIF. DNA for the CDR3: TGTGCCAGCAGCCCCCCCCGGGGGGCCTCTGGTATCTTC.

This sequence joins TRBV9 and TRBJ2-1, with D perhaps TRBD2 (5 bases). Germline V gene lookup returns CDR1 SGDLS and CDR2 YYNGEE. The CDR3 covers 15 residues. V lost 0 bases to trimming and J lost 9 bases, with 16 bases between them. The CDR3 reads CASSVGEWSVGEQFF. For the CDR3, the DNA is TGTGCCAGCAGCGTAGGGGAGTGGAGCGTGGGTGAGCAGTTCTTC.

This rearrangement joins TRBV7-2 to TRBJ1-2; 9 nucleotides match TRBD1. V lost 5 bases and J lost 0; bases outside the gene matches: 4. This CDR3 comprises 15 residues. CDR1 is SGHTA and CDR2 is FQGNSA in the germline V gene. The CDR3 sequence is CASSPRQGANYGYTF. Written as DNA, the CDR3 is TGTGCCAGCAGCCCACGACAGGGGGCTAACTATGGCTACACCTTC.

The V gene is TRBV4-1, the J gene TRBJ2-2, with 7 bases lining up with TRBD1. Germline CDR1 and CDR2: MGHRA and YSYEKL. The junction had 6 bases not matched to a gene; V was cut back by 0 bases and J by 5 bases. There are 16 residues in the CDR3. CDR3 protein: CASSQDEGARTGELFF. The CDR3 DNA sequence: TGCGCCAGCAGCCAAGATGAGGGGGCGAGAACCGGGGAGCTGTTTTTT.

The J gene is TRBJ1-6, the V gene TRBV14; unclear D gene. The CDR3 covers 15 residues. Germline V gene data show CDR1 as SGHDN and CDR2 as FVKESK. Trimming removed 5 bases from V and 9 bases from J, with 17 bases in between. The DNA for the CDR3 is TGTGCCAGCAGCGCACGTTCCGGGAGCGGTTCACCCCTCCACTTT. Its protein is CASSARSGSGSPLHF.

The V call is TRBV6-5, the J call TRBJ2-3, with 12 bases matching TRBD2. This CDR3 comprises 13 residues. The ends lost 8 bases at V and 4 bases at J; junction bases unmatched: 1. Per the germline V gene, CDR1 is MNHEY and CDR2 is SVGAGI. The CDR3 DNA reads as TGTGCCAGCGGACTAGCGGGACCAGATACGCAGTATTTT. Its translation: CASGLAGPDTQYF.

The chain has TRBV5-1 and TRBJ1-3; D perhaps matches TRBD1 (5 bases). V was trimmed by 1 base and J by 1 base, leaving 9 bases between them. This CDR3 comprises 15 residues. Germline V gene sequence: CDR1 SGHRS, CDR2 YFSETQ. CDR3: CASSLRQGSGNTIYF. The CDR3, as DNA: TGCGCCAGCAGCTTGCGGCAGGGTTCTGGAAACACCATATATTTT.

This clone was detected only a few times. V and J are TRBV4-1 and TRBJ1-2; D ambiguous. The germline CDR1 and CDR2 sequences are MGHRA and YSYEKL. The CDR3 sequence is 14 residues long. The germline V and J ends were trimmed by 0 bases and 3 bases, with 8 bases remaining between them. The chain's CDR3 is CASSQDGLYYGYTF. CDR3 nucleotides: TGCGCCAGCAGCCAAGACGGTCTGTACTATGGCTACACCTTC.

The genes are TRBV19 and TRBJ1-1; 8 bases align to TRBD1. CDR3 length equals 16 residues. Germline V lookup: CDR1 LNHDA, CDR2 SQIVND (reference sequence). V shed 4 bases, J shed 3 bases, and the junction held 10 bases outside the gene matches. CDR3 sequence: CASSSRETGGYTEAFF. CDR3 coding DNA: TGTGCCAGTAGTAGCCGGGAAACAGGGGGATACACTGAAGCTTTCTTT.

The chain is built from TRBV9 and TRBJ1-4; 7 bases line up with TRBD1. This CDR3 has 16 amino acids. V was pared by 4 bases and J by 2 bases, with 8 bases of the junction left unmatched. Germline V gives CDR1 SGDLS, CDR2 YYNGEE. CDR3 nucleotide sequence: TGTGCCAGCAGCAGAGAACAGGGGAGGACTAATGAAAAACTGTTTTTT. This sequence encodes CASSREQGRTNEKLFF.

DNA of the CDR3: TGTGCCAGCAGTGAAGGTGTTGGCATAAAAGGCTACACCTTC. It translates to CASSEGVGIKGYTF. This chain joins TRBV6-1 and TRBJ1-2; no reliable D call. This CDR3 spans 14 amino acids. The V and J ends lost 1 base and 8 bases respectively, with 14 bases between them. Germline CDR1 is MNHNS and CDR2 is SASEGT.

The chain uses TRBV28 and TRBJ1-1; D is perhaps TRBD1 (6 bases). The CDR3 runs to 10 residues. Trimming pared 10 bases from V and 11 bases from J, leaving 14 bases between. From germline, CDR1 is MDHEN and CDR2 SYDVKM. CDR3 amino acids: CATNRVGAFF. CDR3 coding DNA: TGTGCCACCAACAGGGTTGGGGCTTTCTTT.

The chain joins TRBV3-1 (or the pseudogene TRBV3-2) to TRBJ2-3, with 11 nucleotides matching TRBD2. The trim removed 8 bases at V and 2 bases at J, leaving 6 bases unmatched. Germline CDR1 LGHDT, CDR2 YNNKEL (reference sequence). The CDR3 has 15 amino acids. As DNA, the CDR3 is TGTGCCAGCGGAACTAGCGGGGGTTTCACAGATACGCAGTATTTT. Translated: CASGTSGGFTDTQYF.

Relative to its sample, this clone is medium-sized. The sample carries other DNA sequences with the same CDR3. The chain has TRBV2 and TRBJ2-3; 7 bases line up with TRBD2. CDR3 length equals 14 residues. Germline values: CDR1 SNHLY, CDR2 FYNNEI. The V gene end was trimmed by 6 bases and the J gene end by 2 bases; junction bases not matched to a gene: 5. The CDR3 loop reads CASSAGDLTDTQYF. In DNA, the CDR3 is TGTGCCAGCAGCGCGGGGGACCTCACAGATACGCAGTATTTT. Based on the CDR3 plus reference TRBV2 and TRBJ2-3, the full variable domain is EPEVTQTPSHQVTQMGQEVILRCVPISNHLYFYWYRQILGQKVEFLVSFYNNEISEKSEIFDDQFSVERPDGSNFTLKIRSTKLEDSAMYFCASSAGDLTDTQYFGPGTRLTVL.

The chain has TRBV11-2 and TRBJ2-1; TRBD2 matches at 8 bases. CDR1 is SGHAT and CDR2 is FQNNGV in the germline V gene. This CDR3 is built from 17 residues. After removal of 2 bases from V and 2 bases from J, the junction contained 8 bases not matched to a gene. The CDR3 DNA reads as TGTGCCAGCAGCTTAACCAGCGGGGGCGTCCCCTACAATGAGCAGTTCTTC. This sequence encodes CASSLTSGGVPYNEQFF.

CDR3 nucleotide sequence: TGTGCCAGCAGCAAAGGGACAGGGCAGAATTCACCCCTCCACTTT. Translating gives CASSKGTGQNSPLHF. The chain joins TRBV7-2 to TRBJ1-6; 9 nucleotides line up with TRBD1. Germline V CDR1 and CDR2: SGHTA, FQGNSA. After removal of 5 bases from V and 7 bases from J, the junction contained 6 bases not matched to a gene. The CDR3 has 15 residues.

J is TRBJ1-5 and V is TRBV24-1; 8 bases are shared with TRBD1. The CDR3 is made up of 19 amino acids. Germline loops: CDR1 KGHDR, CDR2 SFDVKD. The ends lost 3 bases at V and 5 bases at J; junction bases unmatched: 17. CDR3 in DNA: TGTGCCACCAGTGATCTCTCAAGCCTCGGACAGGGCCGTCATCAGCCCCAGCATTTT. This gives the protein CATSDLSSLGQGRHQPQHF.

This clone was seen more than once but under ten times. As DNA, the CDR3 is TGCAGCGTTGATGGGGGGACTAACTATGGCTACACCTTC. Amino acids: CSVDGGTNYGYTF. The chain combines TRBV29-1 with TRBJ1-2; possibly TRBD1 for D (5 bases). Germline V CDR1 and CDR2: SQVTM, ANQGSEA. This CDR3 is 13 amino acids long. The V and J ends lost 3 bases and 0 bases respectively, with 8 bases between them.

The chain carries TRBV5-1 and TRBJ2-3; TRBD2 agrees at 10 bases. There are 16 residues in the CDR3. After removal of 6 bases from V and 3 bases from J, the junction contained 10 bases not matched to a gene. From germline, CDR1 is SGHRS and CDR2 YFSETQ. In DNA form, the CDR3 reads TGCGCCAGCACCCGGGTAGAGCGGGGGGGAACAGATACGCAGTATTTT. This encodes CASTRVERGGTDTQYF.

The chain is built from TRBV9 and TRBJ1-2; the D is unclear. V was clipped by 6 bases and J by 7 bases, with 16 bases between them. The CDR3 runs 13 residues. Germline V gene lookup returns CDR1 SGDLS and CDR2 YYNGEE. The CDR3 protein is CASTEARGSGYTF. The CDR3 bases are TGTGCCAGCACAGAGGCCCGGGGTTCTGGCTACACCTTC.